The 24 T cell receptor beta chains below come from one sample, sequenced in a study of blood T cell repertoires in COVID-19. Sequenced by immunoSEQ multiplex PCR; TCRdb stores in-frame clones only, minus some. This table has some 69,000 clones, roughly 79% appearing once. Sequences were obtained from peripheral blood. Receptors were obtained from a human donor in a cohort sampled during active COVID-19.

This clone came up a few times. CDR3 coding DNA: TGCGCCAGCAGTGAAGCCGGGAATAATTCACCCCTCCACTTT. Protein: CASSEAGNNSPLHF. The chain recombines TRBV10-1 with TRBJ1-6, with D hard to call. Trimming pared 3 bases from V and 5 bases from J, leaving 8 bases between. Germline assignment: CDR1 WNHNN and CDR2 SYGVQD (reference sequence). The CDR3 covers 14 residues.

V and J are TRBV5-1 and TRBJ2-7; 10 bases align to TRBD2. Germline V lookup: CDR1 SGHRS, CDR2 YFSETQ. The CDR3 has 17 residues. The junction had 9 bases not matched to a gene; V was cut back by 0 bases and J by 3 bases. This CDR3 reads CASSLEGLAVPSYEQYF. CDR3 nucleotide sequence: TGCGCCAGCAGCTTGGAAGGACTAGCGGTCCCGAGCTACGAGCAGTACTTC.

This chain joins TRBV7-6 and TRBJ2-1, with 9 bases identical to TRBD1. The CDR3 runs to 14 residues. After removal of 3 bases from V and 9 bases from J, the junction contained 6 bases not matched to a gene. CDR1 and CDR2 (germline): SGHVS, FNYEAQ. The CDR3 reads CASSFPGTGSEQFF. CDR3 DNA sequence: TGTGCCAGCAGCTTCCCCGGGACAGGGAGTGAGCAGTTCTTC.

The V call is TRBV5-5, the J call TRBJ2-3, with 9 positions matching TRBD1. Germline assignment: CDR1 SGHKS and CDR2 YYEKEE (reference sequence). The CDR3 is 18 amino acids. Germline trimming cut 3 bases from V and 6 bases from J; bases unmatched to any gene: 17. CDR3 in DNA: TGTGCCAGCAGCTCCAAACACCGGGACAGGGTGGTGCAGGATACGCAGTATTTT. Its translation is CASSSKHRDRVVQDTQYF.

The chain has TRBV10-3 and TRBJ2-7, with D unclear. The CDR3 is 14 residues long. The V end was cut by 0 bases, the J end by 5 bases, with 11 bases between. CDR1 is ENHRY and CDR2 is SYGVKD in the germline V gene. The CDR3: CAISESTQRNEQYF. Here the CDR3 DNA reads TGTGCCATCAGTGAGTCGACCCAGCGTAACGAGCAGTACTTC.

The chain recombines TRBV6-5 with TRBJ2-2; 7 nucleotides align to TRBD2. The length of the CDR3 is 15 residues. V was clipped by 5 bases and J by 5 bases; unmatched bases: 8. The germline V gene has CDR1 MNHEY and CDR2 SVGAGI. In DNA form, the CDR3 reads TGTGCCAGCAGTCCTACGGGGGGTTGGACCGGGGAGCTGTTTTTT. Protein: CASSPTGGWTGELFF.

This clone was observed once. CDR3 region: CASSSTAPGGNQPQHF. The CDR3 coding sequence is TGTGCCAGCAGTTCGACAGCCCCAGGGGGCAATCAGCCCCAGCATTTT. The V call is TRBV27, the J call TRBJ1-5; D may be TRBD1 (6 bases). The CDR3 totals 16 residues. V lost 4 bases to trimming and J lost 2 bases, with 15 bases between them. In germline, CDR1 is MNHEY, CDR2 SMNVEV (reference sequence).

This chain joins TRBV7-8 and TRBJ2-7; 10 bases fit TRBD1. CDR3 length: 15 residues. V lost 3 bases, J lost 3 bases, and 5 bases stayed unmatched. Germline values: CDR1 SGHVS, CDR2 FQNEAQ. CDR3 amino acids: CASSLGGTGDYEQYF. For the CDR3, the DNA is TGTGCCAGCAGCTTGGGCGGGACAGGGGACTACGAGCAGTACTTC.

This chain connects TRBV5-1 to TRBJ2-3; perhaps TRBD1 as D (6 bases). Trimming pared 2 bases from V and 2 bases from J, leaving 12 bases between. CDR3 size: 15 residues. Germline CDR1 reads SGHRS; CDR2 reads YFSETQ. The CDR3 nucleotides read TGCGCCAGCAGCTTTAACGGACAGCCCACAGATACGCAGTATTTT. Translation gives CASSFNGQPTDTQYF.

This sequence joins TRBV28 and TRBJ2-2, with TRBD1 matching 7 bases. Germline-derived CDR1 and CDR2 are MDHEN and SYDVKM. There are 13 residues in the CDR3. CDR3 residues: CAMGQSNTGELFF. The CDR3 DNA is TGTGCAATGGGACAGTCGAACACCGGGGAGCTGTTTTTT.

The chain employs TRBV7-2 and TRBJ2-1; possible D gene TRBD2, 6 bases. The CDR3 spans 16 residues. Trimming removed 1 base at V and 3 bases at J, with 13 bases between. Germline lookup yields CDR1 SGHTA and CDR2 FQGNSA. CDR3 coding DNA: TGTGCCAGCAGCTTAGTGGCTAGCGAGAGCTACAATGAGCAGTTCTTC. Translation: CASSLVASESYNEQFF.

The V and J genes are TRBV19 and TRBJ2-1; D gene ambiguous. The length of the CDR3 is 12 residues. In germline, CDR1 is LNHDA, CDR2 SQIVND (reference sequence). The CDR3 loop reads CAWRILMIGQFF. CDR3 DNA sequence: TGTGCATGGCGGATTTTAATGATCGGGCAGTTCTTC.

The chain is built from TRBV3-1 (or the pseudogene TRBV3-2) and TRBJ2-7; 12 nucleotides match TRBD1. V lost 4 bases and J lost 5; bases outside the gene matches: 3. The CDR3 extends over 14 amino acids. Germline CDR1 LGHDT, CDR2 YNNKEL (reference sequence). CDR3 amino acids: CASSLGTGGNEQYF. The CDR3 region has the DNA TGTGCCAGCAGCCTAGGGACAGGGGGCAACGAGCAGTACTTC.

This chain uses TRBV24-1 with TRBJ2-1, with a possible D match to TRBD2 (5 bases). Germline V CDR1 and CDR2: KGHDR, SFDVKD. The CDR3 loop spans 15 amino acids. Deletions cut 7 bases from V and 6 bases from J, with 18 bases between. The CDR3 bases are TGTGCCACCAGACCTTCCGCGGGCGGATTCAATGAGCAGTTCTTC. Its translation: CATRPSAGGFNEQFF.

The CDR3 loop is CASSQDIAGGAYAEQFF. For the CDR3, the DNA is TGTGCCAGCAGCCAGGATATAGCGGGGGGGGCCTACGCGGAGCAGTTCTTC. The V and J genes are TRBV3-1 (or the pseudogene TRBV3-2) and TRBJ2-1; 11 positions match TRBD2. Germline V gene lookup returns CDR1 LGHDT and CDR2 YNNKEL (reference sequence). The CDR3 is 17 amino acids. J was trimmed by 10 bases and V by 3 bases; bases with no gene match: 14.

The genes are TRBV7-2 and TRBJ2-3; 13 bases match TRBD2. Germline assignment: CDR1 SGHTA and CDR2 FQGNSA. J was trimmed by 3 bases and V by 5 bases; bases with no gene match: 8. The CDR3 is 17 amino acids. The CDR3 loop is CASSPRTSGSGTDTQYF. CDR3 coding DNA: TGTGCCAGCAGCCCCCGGACTAGCGGGAGCGGGACAGATACGCAGTATTTT.

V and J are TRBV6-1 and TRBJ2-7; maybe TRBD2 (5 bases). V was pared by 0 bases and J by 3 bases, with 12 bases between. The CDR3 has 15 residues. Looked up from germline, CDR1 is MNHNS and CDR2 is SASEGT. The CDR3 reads CASSEAPSGDYEQYF. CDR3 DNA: TGTGCCAGCAGTGAAGCTCCCAGCGGAGACTACGAGCAGTACTTC.

Written as DNA, the CDR3 is TGTGCCAGCAGCCGAGGCGTCTCTAGCACAGATACGCAGTATTTT. Protein product: CASSRGVSSTDTQYF. V gene TRBV27 combines with J gene TRBJ2-3, with D hard to call. V was clipped by 6 bases and J by 0 bases, with 13 bases between them. This CDR3 spans 15 amino acids. The V gene's germline CDR1 is MNHEY and CDR2 SMNVEV (reference sequence).

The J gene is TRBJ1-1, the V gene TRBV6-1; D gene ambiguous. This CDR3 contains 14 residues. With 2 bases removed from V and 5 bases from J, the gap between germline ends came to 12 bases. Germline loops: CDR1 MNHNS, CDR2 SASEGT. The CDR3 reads CASSEPGEATEAFF. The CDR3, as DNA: TGTGCCAGCAGTGAACCTGGAGAGGCAACTGAAGCTTTCTTT.

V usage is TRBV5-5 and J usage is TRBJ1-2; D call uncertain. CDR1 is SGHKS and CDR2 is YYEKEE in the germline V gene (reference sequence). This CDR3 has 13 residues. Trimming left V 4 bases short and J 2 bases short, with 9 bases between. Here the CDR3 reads CASSPLENYGYTF. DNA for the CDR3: TGTGCCAGCAGCCCCTTAGAGAACTATGGCTACACCTTC.

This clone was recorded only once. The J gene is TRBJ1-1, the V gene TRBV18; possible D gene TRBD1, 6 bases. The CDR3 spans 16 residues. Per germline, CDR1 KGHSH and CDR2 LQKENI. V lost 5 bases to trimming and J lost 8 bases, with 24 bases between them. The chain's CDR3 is CASSSAYRVEGMEAFF. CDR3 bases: TGTGCCAGCTCATCAGCCTACAGGGTCGAGGGTATGGAAGCTTTCTTT.

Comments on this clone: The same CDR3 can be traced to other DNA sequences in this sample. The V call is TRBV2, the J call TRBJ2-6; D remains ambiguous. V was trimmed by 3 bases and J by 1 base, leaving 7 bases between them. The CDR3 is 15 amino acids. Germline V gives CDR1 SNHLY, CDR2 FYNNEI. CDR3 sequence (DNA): TGTGCCAGCAGTGACTGGGCTTCTGGGGCCAACGTCCTGACTTTC. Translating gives CASSDWASGANVLTF. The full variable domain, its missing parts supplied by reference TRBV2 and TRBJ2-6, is EPEVTQTPSHQVTQMGQEVILRCVPISNHLYFYWYRQILGQKVEFLVSFYNNEISEKSEIFDDQFSVERPDGSNFTLKIRSTKLEDSAMYFCASSDWASGANVLTFGAGSRLTVL.

The CDR3 region is CATSDTDRITDTQYF. The CDR3 DNA reads TGTGCCACCAGTGACACCGACAGGATCACAGATACGCAGTATTTT. The gene calls are TRBV24-1 and TRBJ2-3; a weak D match, TRBD1 (6 bases). The CDR3 has 15 residues. Germline CDR1 KGHDR, CDR2 SFDVKD. Trimming removed 4 bases at V and 2 bases at J, with 12 bases between.

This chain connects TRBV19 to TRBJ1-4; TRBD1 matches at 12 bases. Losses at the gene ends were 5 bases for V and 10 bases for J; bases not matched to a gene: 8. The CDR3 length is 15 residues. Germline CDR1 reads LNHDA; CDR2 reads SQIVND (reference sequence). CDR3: CASSAPGTGGGKLFF. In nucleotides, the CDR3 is TGTGCCAGTAGTGCTCCCGGGACAGGGGGCGGAAAACTGTTTTTT.